Sequencing of this T cell receptor beta chain was carried out in a study of technical replicates of blood from a handful of donors. V was clipped by 4 bases and J by 4 bases; unmatched bases: 1. Germline-derived CDR1 and CDR2 are LNHDA and SQIVND (reference sequence). The CDR3 runs to 14 residues. Assay used: immunoSEQ multiplex PCR; TCRdb lists only in-frame clones, some missing. The sample contains approximately 100,000 clones, 95% of which appear only once. Material for sequencing was T cells isolated from PBMCs. This chain uses TRBV19 with TRBJ2-2, with 9 bases identical to TRBD2. The TCR originated in a human donor in good health. CDR3 sequence reads: CASSSGGVTGELFF. CDR3 in DNA: TGTGCCAGTAGTAGCGGGGGGGTCACCGGGGAGCTGTTTTTT.